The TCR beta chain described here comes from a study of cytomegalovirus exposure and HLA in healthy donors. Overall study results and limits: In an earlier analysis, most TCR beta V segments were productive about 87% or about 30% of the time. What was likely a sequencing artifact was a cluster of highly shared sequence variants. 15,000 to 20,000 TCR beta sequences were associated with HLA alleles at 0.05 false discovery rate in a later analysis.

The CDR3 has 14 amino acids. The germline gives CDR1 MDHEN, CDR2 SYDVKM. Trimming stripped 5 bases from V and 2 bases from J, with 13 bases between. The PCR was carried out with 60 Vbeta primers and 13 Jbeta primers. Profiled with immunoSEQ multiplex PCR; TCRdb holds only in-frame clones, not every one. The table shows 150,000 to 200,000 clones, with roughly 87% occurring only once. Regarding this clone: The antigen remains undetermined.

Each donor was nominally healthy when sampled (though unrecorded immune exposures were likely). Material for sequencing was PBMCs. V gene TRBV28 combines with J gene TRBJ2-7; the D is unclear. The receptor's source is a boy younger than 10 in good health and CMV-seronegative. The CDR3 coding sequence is TGTGCCAGCAGTCCCGGGTCCATGCCCTACGAGCAGTACTTC. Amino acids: CASSPGSMPYEQYF.